By frequency in the sample, the clone carrying this T cell receptor beta chain is medium-sized. The antigen is unknown. Trimming took 4 bases from V and 8 from J, leaving 20 bases between them. The CDR3 length is 15 residues. CDR1 and CDR2 (germline): KGHSH, LQKENI. This specimen belongs to a study of T-cell reconstitution after alpha-beta-depleted transplantation in children. Study outcomes and limitations: Where alpha-beta T cells came from about two months after transplant was reportedly several hundred expanded graft clones. Newly generated T cells supplied most T-cell counts and diversity one year post-transplant. Diversity of TCRbeta at day 60 was high in some patients, arising from surviving recipient T cells and thymic progenitors.

Unique molecular identifiers were built into the TCRbeta library. Via MiXCR, TCRdb re-called the PCR reads, giving one row per CDR3 protein. The sample holds about 4,500 distinct CDR3 sequences, 25% seen once. Sequencing was performed on PBMCs, mostly from graft donor cells, taken 60 days after TCRalphabeta/CD19-depleted stem cell transplant. This receptor was identified in a boy less than two years old who had a stem cell transplant for SCID, so the T cells may come from the graft donor. The chain uses TRBV18 and TRBJ1-2; D possibly corresponds to TRBD1 (5 bases). CDR3 in amino acids: CASSRTRQGRSGYTF. CDR3 coding DNA: TGTGCCAGCTCACGCACCCGGCAGGGCCGATCAGGCTACACCTTC.